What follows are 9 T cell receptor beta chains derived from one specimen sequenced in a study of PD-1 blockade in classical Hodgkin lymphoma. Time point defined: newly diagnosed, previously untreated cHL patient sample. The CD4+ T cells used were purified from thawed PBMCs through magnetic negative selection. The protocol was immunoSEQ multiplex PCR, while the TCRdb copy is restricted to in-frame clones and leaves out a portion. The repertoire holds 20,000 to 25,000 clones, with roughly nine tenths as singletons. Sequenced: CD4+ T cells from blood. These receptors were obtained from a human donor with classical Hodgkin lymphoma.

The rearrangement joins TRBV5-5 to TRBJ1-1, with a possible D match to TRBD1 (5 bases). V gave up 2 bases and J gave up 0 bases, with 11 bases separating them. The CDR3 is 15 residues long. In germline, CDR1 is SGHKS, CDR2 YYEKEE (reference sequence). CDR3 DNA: TGTGCCAGCAGCTTCGGTGCAGGGATGAACACTGAAGCTTTCTTT. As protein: CASSFGAGMNTEAFF.

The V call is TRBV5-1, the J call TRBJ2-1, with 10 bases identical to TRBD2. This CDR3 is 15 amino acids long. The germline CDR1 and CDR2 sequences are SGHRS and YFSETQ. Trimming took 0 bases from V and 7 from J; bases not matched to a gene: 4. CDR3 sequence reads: CASSLGLAGDNEQFF. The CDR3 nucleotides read TGCGCCAGCAGCTTGGGGCTAGCGGGGGATAATGAGCAGTTCTTC.

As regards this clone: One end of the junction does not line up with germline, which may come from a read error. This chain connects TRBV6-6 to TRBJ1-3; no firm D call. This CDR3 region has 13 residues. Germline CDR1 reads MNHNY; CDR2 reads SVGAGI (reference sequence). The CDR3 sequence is CASSIRSGHTIYF. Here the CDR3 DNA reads TGTGCCAGCAGTATCAGAAGTGGACACACCATATATTTT.

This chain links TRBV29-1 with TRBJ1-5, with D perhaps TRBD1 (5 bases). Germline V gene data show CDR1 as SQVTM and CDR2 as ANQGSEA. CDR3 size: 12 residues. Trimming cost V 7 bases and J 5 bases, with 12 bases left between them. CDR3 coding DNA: TGCAGCGCGAGACAGAAGGATCAGCCCCAGCATTTT. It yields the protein CSARQKDQPQHF.

Here the CDR3 reads CASSLEVGNEQFF. The CDR3 region has the DNA TGTGCCAGCAGCTTGGAGGTAGGAAATGAGCAGTTCTTC. The rearrangement joins TRBV5-4 to TRBJ2-1, with unresolved D. The CDR3 extends over 13 amino acids. The V end was cut by 0 bases, the J end by 7 bases, with 8 bases between. Germline assignment: CDR1 SGHNT and CDR2 YYREEE (reference sequence).

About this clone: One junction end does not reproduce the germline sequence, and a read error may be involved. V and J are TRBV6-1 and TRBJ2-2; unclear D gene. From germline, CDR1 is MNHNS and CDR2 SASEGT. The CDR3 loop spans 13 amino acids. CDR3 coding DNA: TGTGCCGGCAGCGCTCTGGGCACCGGGGAGCTGTTTTTT. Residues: CAGSALGTGELFF.

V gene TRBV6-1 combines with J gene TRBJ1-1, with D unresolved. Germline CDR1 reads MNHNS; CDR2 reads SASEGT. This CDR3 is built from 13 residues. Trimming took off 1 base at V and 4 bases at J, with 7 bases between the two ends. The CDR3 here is CASSEDWVTEAFF. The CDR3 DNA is TGTGCCAGCAGTGAAGATTGGGTCACTGAAGCTTTCTTT.

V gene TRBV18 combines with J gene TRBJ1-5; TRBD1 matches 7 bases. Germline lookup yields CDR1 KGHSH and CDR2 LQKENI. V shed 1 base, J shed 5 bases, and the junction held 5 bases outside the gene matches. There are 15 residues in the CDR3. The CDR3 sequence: CASSPRRQGDQPQHF. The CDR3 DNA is TGTGCCAGCTCACCACGGAGGCAGGGGGATCAGCCCCAGCATTTT.

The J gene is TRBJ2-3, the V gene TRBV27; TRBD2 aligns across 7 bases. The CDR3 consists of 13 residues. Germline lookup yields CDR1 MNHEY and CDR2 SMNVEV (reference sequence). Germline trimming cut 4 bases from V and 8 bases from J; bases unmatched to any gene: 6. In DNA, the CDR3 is TGTGCCAGCAGTTCGCTAGCGGACGTTACGCAGTATTTT. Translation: CASSSLADVTQYF.